The clone carrying this TCR beta chain showed up just a few times. The antigen remains undetermined. The data were taken from a study of beta chain features in type 1 diabetes. General study findings and limits: For Type 1 diabetes patients, all four CD4+ subsets carried TCRB CDR3s that were moderately but significantly shorter.

CD45RO/CCR7/CD25/CD127/CD95/CD27 separated CD4+ naive, central memory, regulatory and stem cell-like memory cells by sorting. Sorted populations were all over 95% pure. Investigators reverse transcribed all isolated RNA, so they sequenced expressed TCRB transcripts. Measured with immunoSEQ multiplex PCR; TCRdb has only the in-frame clones, and not every one. The table includes about 650,000 clones, over 10% detected once. This CDR3 is built from 14 residues. The sequencing input was naive CD4+ T cells from blood. J is TRBJ2-2 and V is TRBV21-1; TRBD2, as called in the table, went unchecked against the DNA. TRBV21-1 is assigned pseudogene status. This receptor was identified in a man aged 25 to 45 with type 1 diabetes. The DNA for the CDR3 is TGTGCCAGCAGCAAAGGTCGGGGTACCGGGGAGCTGTTTTTT. Amino acid sequence: CASSKGRGTGELFF.